This T cell receptor (beta chain) emerged from a study of shared clonotypes between healthy human individuals. Replicate sorted-subset PCRs were loaded with approximately 190 ng DNA, 25,000 to 30,000 T cell genomes. Clones were read by immunoSEQ multiplex PCR, and TCRdb kept only the in-frame ones, dropping some. Altogether more than 2 million clones are present, around 93% being singletons, with the ten largest covering less than 2%. Regarding this clone: The sample has other DNA sequences that encode this CDR3 too.

The CDR3 consists of 14 residues. Germline lookup yields CDR1 SGHTA and CDR2 FQGTGA. V gave up 5 bases and J gave up 0 bases; unmatched junction bases: 2. Naive CD8 cells were CD45RO-negative, positively selected for CCR7, excluding terminally differentiated effector memory CD45RA+ cells. There were no recent acute infections or vaccinations among the donors, who were healthy HIV-negative adults. The chain has TRBV7-3 and TRBJ2-3, with 7 positions matching TRBD2. This clonotype was sampled from a man aged 18 to 30 in good health. Some clones in this sample may be carry-over from other donors' samples. Sequencing input: naive CD8+ T cells from PBMCs. The DNA of the CDR3 is TGTGCCAGCAGCCTTAGCGGGAGCACAGATACGCAGTATTTT. Its protein product is CASSLSGSTDTQYF.